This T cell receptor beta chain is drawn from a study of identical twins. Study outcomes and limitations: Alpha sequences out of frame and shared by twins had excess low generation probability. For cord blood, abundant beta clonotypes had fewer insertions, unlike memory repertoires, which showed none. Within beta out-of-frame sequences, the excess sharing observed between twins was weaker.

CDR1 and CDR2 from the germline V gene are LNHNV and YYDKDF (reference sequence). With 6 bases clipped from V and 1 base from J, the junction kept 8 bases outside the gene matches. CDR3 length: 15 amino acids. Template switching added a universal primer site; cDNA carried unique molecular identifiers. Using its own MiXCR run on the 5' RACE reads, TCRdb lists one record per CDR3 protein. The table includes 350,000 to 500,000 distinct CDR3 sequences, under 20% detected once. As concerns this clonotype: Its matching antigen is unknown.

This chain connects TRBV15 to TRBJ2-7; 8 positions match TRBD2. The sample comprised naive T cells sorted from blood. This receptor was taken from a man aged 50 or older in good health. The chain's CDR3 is CATRESGSGSYEQYF. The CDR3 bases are TGTGCCACCAGAGAAAGCGGGAGTGGGTCCTACGAGCAGTACTTC.